Described below is a single T cell receptor (beta chain) sequence and its context. The entry originates in a study of blood T cell repertoires in COVID-19. CDR3 length: 15 amino acids. Per germline, CDR1 LGHDT and CDR2 YNNKEL (reference sequence). The V and J ends lost 2 bases and 4 bases respectively, with 13 bases between them. Measured with immunoSEQ multiplex PCR; TCRdb has only the in-frame clones, and not every one. The sample consists of roughly 75,000 clones, over 65% of them appearing once. The chain has TRBV3-1 (or the pseudogene TRBV3-2) and TRBJ2-3; D is undetermined. The sequence was collected from a human donor with acute or convalescent COVID-19. The donor label of this sample is uncertain. Sequenced sample: peripheral blood. The CDR3: CASSQSHIRADTQYF. The DNA for the CDR3 is TGTGCCAGCAGCCAATCTCACATCCGTGCAGATACGCAGTATTTT.